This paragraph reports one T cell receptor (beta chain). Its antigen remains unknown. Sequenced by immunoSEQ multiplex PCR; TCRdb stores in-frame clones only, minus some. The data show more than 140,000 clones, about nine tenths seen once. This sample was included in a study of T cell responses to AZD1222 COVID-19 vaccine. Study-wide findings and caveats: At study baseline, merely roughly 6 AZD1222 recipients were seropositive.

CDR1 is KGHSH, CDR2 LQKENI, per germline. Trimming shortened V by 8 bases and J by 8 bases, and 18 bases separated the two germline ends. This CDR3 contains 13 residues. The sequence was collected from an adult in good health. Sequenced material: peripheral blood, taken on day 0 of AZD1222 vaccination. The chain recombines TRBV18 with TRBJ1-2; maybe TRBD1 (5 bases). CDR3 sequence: CASHTGTQGGYTF. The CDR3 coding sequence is TGTGCCAGCCATACCGGGACGCAGGGAGGCTACACCTTC. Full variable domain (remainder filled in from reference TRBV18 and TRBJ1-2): NAGVMQNPRHLVRRRGQEARLRCSPMKGHSHVYWYRQLPEEGLKFMVYLQKENIIDESGMPKERFSAEFPKEGPSILRIQQVVRGDSAAYFCASHTGTQGGYTFGSGTRLTVV.